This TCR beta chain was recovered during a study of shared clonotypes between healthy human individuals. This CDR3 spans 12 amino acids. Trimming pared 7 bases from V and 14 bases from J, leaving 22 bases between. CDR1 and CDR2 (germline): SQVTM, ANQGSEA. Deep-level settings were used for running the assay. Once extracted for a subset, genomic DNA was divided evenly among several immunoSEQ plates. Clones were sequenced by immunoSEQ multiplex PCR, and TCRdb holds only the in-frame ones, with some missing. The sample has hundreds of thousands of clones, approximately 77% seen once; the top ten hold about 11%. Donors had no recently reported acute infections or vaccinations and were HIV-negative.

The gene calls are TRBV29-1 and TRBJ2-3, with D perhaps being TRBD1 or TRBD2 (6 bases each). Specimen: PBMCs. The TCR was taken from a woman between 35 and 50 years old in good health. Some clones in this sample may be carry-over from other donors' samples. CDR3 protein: CSAGDSSGIWYF. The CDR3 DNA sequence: TGCAGCGCAGGGGACTCCTCCGGCATCTGGTATTTT.